This TCR beta chain was captured by sequencing in a study of T-cell reconstitution after alpha-beta-depleted transplantation in children. Researchers prepared the TCRbeta library using unique molecular identifiers, the study reports. MiXCR, run by TCRdb on the PCR reads, gives a single entry per CDR3 protein. The sample yields roughly 400,000 distinct CDR3 sequences, around 20% seen once. The source is a human donor who donated a stem cell graft to a child with acute myeloid leukemia. This specimen was PBMCs from the stem cell graft donor, taken from the stem cell graft.

The CDR3 DNA reads as TGTGCCAGCAGCTTACCTGTAGCGGGAGGTTCCTACGAGCAGTACTTC. It is translated as CASSLPVAGGSYEQYF. The V and J genes are TRBV7-9 and TRBJ2-7; TRBD2 aligns across 10 bases. The V segment lost 2 bases and the J segment 1 base; nucleotides outside the gene matches: 5. The CDR3 length is 16 residues. The V gene's germline CDR1 is SEHNR and CDR2 FQNEAQ (reference sequence).